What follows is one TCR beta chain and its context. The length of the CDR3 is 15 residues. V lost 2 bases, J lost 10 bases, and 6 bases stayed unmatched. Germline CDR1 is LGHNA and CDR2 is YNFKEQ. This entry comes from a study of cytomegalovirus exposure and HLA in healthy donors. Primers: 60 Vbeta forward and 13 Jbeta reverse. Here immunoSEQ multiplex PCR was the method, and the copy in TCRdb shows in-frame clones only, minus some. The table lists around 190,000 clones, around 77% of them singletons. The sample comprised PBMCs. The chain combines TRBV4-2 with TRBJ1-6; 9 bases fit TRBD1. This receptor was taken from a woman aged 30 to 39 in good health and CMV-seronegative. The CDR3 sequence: CASSQPEGQGSPLHF. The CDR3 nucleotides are TGTGCCAGCAGCCAACCTGAGGGACAGGGCTCACCCCTCCACTTT.